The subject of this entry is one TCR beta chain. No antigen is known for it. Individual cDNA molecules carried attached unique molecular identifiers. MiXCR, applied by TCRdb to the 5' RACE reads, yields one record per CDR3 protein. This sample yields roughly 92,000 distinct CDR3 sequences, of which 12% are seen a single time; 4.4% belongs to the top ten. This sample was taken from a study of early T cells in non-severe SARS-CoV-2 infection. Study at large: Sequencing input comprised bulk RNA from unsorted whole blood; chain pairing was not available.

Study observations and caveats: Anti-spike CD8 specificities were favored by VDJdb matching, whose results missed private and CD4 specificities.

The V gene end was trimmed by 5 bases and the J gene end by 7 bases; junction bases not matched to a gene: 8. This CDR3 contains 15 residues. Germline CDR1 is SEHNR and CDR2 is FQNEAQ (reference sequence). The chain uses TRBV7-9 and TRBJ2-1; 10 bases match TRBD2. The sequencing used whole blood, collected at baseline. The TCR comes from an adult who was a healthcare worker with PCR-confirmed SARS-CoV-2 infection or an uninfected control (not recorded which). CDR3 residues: CASSHLAGVSNEQFF. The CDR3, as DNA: TGTGCCAGCAGCCACCTAGCGGGAGTGTCGAATGAGCAGTTCTTC. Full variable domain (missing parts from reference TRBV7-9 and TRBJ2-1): DTGVSQNPRHKITKRGQNVTFRCDPISEHNRLYWYRQTLGQGPEFLTYFQNEAQLEKSRLLSDRFSAERPKGSFSTLEIQRTEQGDSAMYLCASSHLAGVSNEQFFGPGTRLTVL.